This TCR beta chain was found in a study of sequential checkpoint blockade in melanoma (dated by TCRdb to 2018 to 2020). With respect to the entire study: Patients were assigned by 1:1 randomization to either first-line nivolumab followed by ipilimumab (arm A) or ipilimumab followed by nivolumab (arm B). DNA from 75 to 95 pretreatment melanoma tumor samples was subjected to TCRbeta immunosequencing. Matched tumor biopsies were taken from 20 to 25 patients before treatment and at week 13, after single-agent nivolumab (arm A) or ipilimumab (arm B). Maintenance nivolumab came after each of the two trial sequences. The same lesion was the source of around 80% of the matched pre- and post-treatment tumor biopsy pairs.

Concerning this clone: It has no known antigen specificity. No per-base quality is available; no much larger clone lies one base away.

The immunoSEQ Assay was used to immunosequence TCRbeta CDR3 regions from genomic DNA. Genomic DNA was amplified by bias-controlled multiplex PCR before high-throughput sequencing. In the authors' own workflow: To quantify the absolute abundance of each unique TCRbeta CDR3 region, the sequences were collapsed and filtered. Clonality, defined as 1 minus Pielou's evenness, was calculated using only productive rearrangements. Tumor T-cell fraction was calculated by normalizing TCRbeta template counts to usable DNA, which was estimated from several housekeeping genes. Clones with significantly greater frequencies in on-treatment versus baseline samples were identified using a previously published method. This immuneACCESS table, as held by TCRdb, lists in-frame sequences with V and J called but not all clones. Of the missing ones, under half trace to an unresolved V gene in checked studies; the others have no known cause. V, J and clone size are those of that table, while D and trimming were read from the DNA. The sample table holds 5,100 or so clones, of which approximately 24% were seen once. The top ten hold more than 25% of the sample.

The label giving this sample's treatment or condition can be read as: randomized to nivolumab then ipilimumab (arm A) or the reverse (arm B). None of the trial patients had been given prior DNA-damaging chemotherapy. Samples came from patients with melanoma in CheckMate 064, a randomized, open-label phase II trial of sequential checkpoint blockade. Tumor TCR sequencing used genomic DNA from formalin-fixed paraffin-embedded (FFPE) tissue samples. What the work shows at the level of the full study, not this receptor alone: Tumor T-cell fraction and clonality were correlated with PD-L1 staining and CD8+ T-cell counts, but not with mutational load. Patients with increases in tumor T-cell fraction and clonality by week 13 were approximately 30 times more likely to achieve clinical benefit. The model for predicting response that combines TCR metrics with mutation burden needs to be validated in larger, independent patient cohorts. Small sample sizes and reduced statistical power limited the analyses of tumor T-cell fraction within each arm. In the nivolumab-first arm (arm A), pretreatment tumor TIL clonality was associated with response (P = .04).

This clonotype originated in a human donor with melanoma. The starting material was tumor tissue (inferred from file names), obtained from a patient given nivolumab and ipilimumab in sequence.

The nucleotide sequence reads TGTGCCAGCAGCTCAACAACCAAAGGGAACTATGGCTACACCTTC. Its amino acids are CASSSTTKGNYGYTF. The chain was built from TRBV11-3 and TRBJ1-2; no D segment can be confidently identified. CDR1 and CDR2, looked up from the germline V gene, are SGHNT and YENEEA. V is pared back by 4 bases and J by 2 bases, with 14 bases lying between the germline termini. From cysteine to phenylalanine, the CDR3 is 15 amino acids long. Only the CDR3 region is kept as DNA, spanning 45 bases read in frame from base 1.